These 25 T cell receptor beta chains came from one sample sequenced in a study of blood T cell repertoires in COVID-19. TCRdb's copy holds only in-frame clones and misses some; the assay was immunoSEQ multiplex PCR. The sample includes some 200,000 clones, around 86% of them seen just once. Specimen: peripheral blood. Receptor source: a woman of 80 years or more in a cohort sampled during active or convalescent COVID-19.

The J gene is TRBJ1-2, the V gene TRBV7-2; D gene uncertain. The CDR3 extends over 15 amino acids. V shed 5 bases and J shed 4 bases, with 17 bases lying between them. Germline loops: CDR1 SGHTA, CDR2 FQGNSA. CDR3 sequence (DNA): TGTGCCAGCAGCCCTCGACCCCAGGCTCTCTATGGCTACACCTTC. Protein: CASSPRPQALYGYTF.

The chain combines TRBV19 with TRBJ2-4; no definite D call. V was cut by 3 bases and J by 1 base, with 10 bases left in between. The CDR3 sequence is 15 residues long. Germline lookup yields CDR1 LNHDA and CDR2 SQIVND (reference sequence). CDR3 DNA sequence: TGTGCCAGTAGTATGGTGGCCTTGGCCAAAAACATTCAGTACTTC. Amino acid sequence: CASSMVALAKNIQYF.

This CDR3 reads CASSSGLAGVLTYEQYV. CDR3 nucleotide sequence: TGTGCCAGCAGCTCGGGACTAGCGGGAGTATTAACCTACGAGCAGTACGTC. This sequence joins TRBV7-9 and TRBJ2-7, with TRBD2 matching 14 bases. Per the germline V gene, CDR1 is SEHNR and CDR2 is FQNEAQ (reference sequence). The CDR3 runs to 17 residues. J gave up 2 bases and V 4 bases, and 7 bases lay outside the gene matches.

The chain recombines TRBV11-2 with TRBJ2-5; 7 nucleotides match TRBD1. Trimming cost V 5 bases and J 3 bases; bases outside gene matches: 9. From germline, CDR1 is SGHAT and CDR2 FQNNGV. CDR3 length: 15 residues. Written as DNA, the CDR3 is TGTGCCAGCAGCCGTCCAGGGACAGTAAAAGAGACCCAGTACTTC. This gives the protein CASSRPGTVKETQYF. Looking up the rest from reference TRBV11-2 and TRBJ2-5 gives the full variable domain: EAGVAQSPRYKIIEKRQSVAFWCNPISGHATLYWYQQILGQGPKLLIQFQNNGVVDDSQLPKDRFSAERLKGVDSTLKIQPAKLEDSAVYLCASSRPGTVKETQYFGPGTRLLVL.

The chain carries TRBV19 and TRBJ1-6; D is possibly TRBD1 (6 bases). V lost 5 bases and J lost 10, with 15 bases in between. The CDR3 spans 14 residues. Germline CDR1 is LNHDA and CDR2 is SQIVND (reference sequence). CDR3 protein: CASSAARDNSPLHF. In nucleotides, the CDR3 is TGTGCCAGTAGTGCAGCCCGGGACAACTCACCCCTCCACTTT.

J is TRBJ2-2 and V is TRBV28, with 7 bases aligning to TRBD1. The CDR3 is 15 residues long. With V trimmed by 6 bases and J by 2 bases, 6 bases remained unmatched. Germline lookup yields CDR1 MDHEN and CDR2 SYDVKM. The CDR3 DNA is TGTGCCAGCAGCTGGGGGACAGATAACACCGGGGAGCTGTTTTTT. Translated: CASSWGTDNTGELFF.

This clone turned up a few times. The rearrangement joins TRBV4-1 to TRBJ2-2; the D is unclear. V was clipped by 2 bases and J by 8 bases, with 12 bases between them. CDR1 and CDR2 from the germline V gene are MGHRA and YSYEKL. The CDR3 has 14 amino acids. CDR3 nucleotide sequence: TGCGCCAGCAGCCAATTAACAGTCGGTGGGGAGCTGTTTTTT. It yields the protein CASSQLTVGGELFF.

The CDR3 here is CASSQIRRPGQGVTPLHF. The DNA for the CDR3 is TGCGCCAGCAGCCAGATTCGACGACCGGGACAGGGTGTAACACCCCTCCACTTT. The chain combines TRBV4-1 with TRBJ1-6, with 9 positions matching TRBD1. Germline V gives CDR1 MGHRA, CDR2 YSYEKL. The ends lost 3 bases at V and 11 bases at J; junction bases unmatched: 17. The CDR3 runs to 18 residues.

The sample holds one count of this clone. The rearrangement links TRBV28 to TRBJ2-7, with 7 nucleotides matching TRBD1. V lost 6 bases and J lost 3; bases outside the gene matches: 8. This CDR3 has 14 amino acids. Germline CDR1 reads MDHEN; CDR2 reads SYDVKM. Here the CDR3 reads CASSPETGLYEQYF. The CDR3 coding sequence is TGTGCCAGCAGCCCGGAGACAGGGCTCTACGAGCAGTACTTC.

This chain joins TRBV27 and TRBJ1-5; 8 nucleotides agree with TRBD1. Germline V gene data show CDR1 as MNHEY and CDR2 as SMNVEV (reference sequence). The CDR3 spans 14 residues. V shed 6 bases, J shed 6 bases, and the junction held 7 bases outside the gene matches. CDR3 in amino acids: CASRTQGASQPQHF. Written as DNA, the CDR3 is TGTGCCAGCAGGACTCAGGGGGCTAGTCAGCCCCAGCATTTT.

The chain has TRBV10-3 and TRBJ2-4; D is perhaps TRBD1 (7 bases). CDR1 and CDR2 (germline): ENHRY, SYGVKD. This CDR3 region has 13 residues. The V gene lost 8 bases and the J gene lost 3 bases, with 11 bases spanning the gap. CDR3 in DNA: TGTGCCATCCAGGGGGGAAGCAAAAACATTCAGTACTTC. Translation gives CAIQGGSKNIQYF.

The V call is TRBV4-1, the J call TRBJ2-3; D unresolved. The CDR3 is made up of 17 amino acids. The germline V gene has CDR1 MGHRA and CDR2 YSYEKL. The V end lost 0 bases, the J end lost 6 bases, and 19 bases lay between the germline ends. CDR3 in amino acids: CASSQEEDLSSSDTQYF. CDR3 bases: TGCGCCAGCAGCCAAGAAGAGGATCTCTCCTCTTCCGATACGCAGTATTTT.

The chain recombines TRBV6-5 with TRBJ2-5, with 12 positions matching TRBD2. After removal of 6 bases from V and 5 bases from J, the junction contained 7 bases not matched to a gene. From germline, CDR1 is MNHEY and CDR2 SVGAGI. The CDR3 length is 15 residues. CDR3 DNA: TGTGCCAGCAGACATGGACTAGCGGGGTGGGAGACCCAGTACTTC. Its translation is CASRHGLAGWETQYF.

The chain is built from TRBV5-1 and TRBJ2-7, with 13 bases aligning to TRBD2. The germline gives CDR1 SGHRS, CDR2 YFSETQ. The J segment lost 5 bases and the V segment lost 3 bases, leaving 5 bases of the junction unmatched. CDR3 length: 15 amino acids. In DNA form, the CDR3 reads TGCGCCAGCAGCTACGGGACTAGCGGGAAGAACGAGCAGTACGTC. This encodes CASSYGTSGKNEQYV.

The rearrangement uses TRBV27 and TRBJ1-5, with D possibly TRBD1 on 5 matching bases. Germline assignment: CDR1 MNHEY and CDR2 SMNVEV (reference sequence). The V end lost 8 bases, the J end lost 6 bases, and 20 bases lay between the germline ends. The CDR3 has 15 amino acids. CDR3 residues: CASVPGGPGGQPQHF. CDR3 DNA: TGTGCCAGCGTCCCGGGGGGACCGGGGGGTCAGCCCCAGCATTTT.

This clone was seen many times. The V gene is TRBV27, the J gene TRBJ1-2; 7 bases align to TRBD1. J lost 4 bases, V lost 2 bases, and 1 base had no gene match. This CDR3 has 13 amino acids. CDR1 is MNHEY, CDR2 SMNVEV, per germline (reference sequence). The CDR3 loop reads CASSLGDSYGYTF. The CDR3 DNA reads as TGTGCCAGCAGTTTAGGGGACAGCTATGGCTACACCTTC.

CDR3 sequence reads: CASSLTSSTDTQYF. CDR3 sequence (DNA): TGTGCCAGCTCACTAACTAGCAGCACAGATACGCAGTATTTT. The rearrangement joins TRBV18 to TRBJ2-3; D perhaps matches TRBD2 (6 bases). The CDR3 spans 14 residues. With 4 bases removed from V and 0 bases from J, the gap between germline ends came to 8 bases. Germline CDR1 reads KGHSH; CDR2 reads LQKENI.

The V call is TRBV5-1, the J call TRBJ2-1, with D possibly TRBD1 on 5 matching bases. V was shortened by 1 base and J by 4 bases, with 15 bases between the two germline ends. Germline values: CDR1 SGHRS, CDR2 YFSETQ. This CDR3 has 16 residues. CDR3 protein: CASSLLARVRYNEQFF. DNA of the CDR3: TGCGCCAGCAGCTTGTTGGCCAGGGTAAGGTACAATGAGCAGTTCTTC. The variable domain in full, with the rest retrieved from reference TRBV5-1 and TRBJ2-1, is KAGVTQTPRYLIKTRGQQVTLSCSPISGHRSVSWYQQTPGQGLQFLFEYFSETQRNKGNFPGRFSGRQFSNSRSEMNVSTLELGDSALYLCASSLLARVRYNEQFFGPGTRLTVL.

The rearrangement uses TRBV30 and TRBJ1-4; unclear D gene. Looked up from germline, CDR1 is GTSNPN and CDR2 is SVGIG (reference sequence). The CDR3 is 13 residues long. Trimming stripped 2 bases from V and 8 bases from J, with 12 bases between. In DNA form, the CDR3 reads TGTGCCTGGAGTATGAGGGAGGTAGAAAAACTGTTTTTT. The encoded protein is CAWSMREVEKLFF.

The chain joins TRBV12-5 to TRBJ1-6; D gene uncertain. The germline gives CDR1 LGHNT, CDR2 FRNRAP. The CDR3 covers 15 residues. V lost 7 bases and J lost 1, with 11 bases in between. The CDR3 nucleotides are TGTGCTAGTGCTGAGGATAGTTCCTATAATTCACCCCTCCACTTT. Its translation: CASAEDSSYNSPLHF.

The chain combines TRBV2 with TRBJ2-7, with D tentatively TRBD2 (5 bases). The V gene lost 4 bases and the J gene lost 0 bases, with 13 bases spanning the gap. This CDR3 is 15 amino acids long. Looked up from germline, CDR1 is SNHLY and CDR2 is FYNNEI. DNA for the CDR3: TGTGCCAGCAGTGGCCCGGGGATAATCTCCTACGAGCAGTACTTC. It yields the protein CASSGPGIISYEQYF.

The chain combines TRBV19 with TRBJ2-5, with a possible D match to TRBD2 (6 bases). Germline V gene data show CDR1 as LNHDA and CDR2 as SQIVND (reference sequence). This CDR3 comprises 15 residues. Deletions cut 6 bases from V and 1 base from J, with 15 bases between. The CDR3 reads CASSPPTSSQETQYF. CDR3 nucleotides: TGTGCCAGTAGCCCCCCGACTAGTTCCCAAGAGACCCAGTACTTC.

The rearrangement joins TRBV7-9 to TRBJ2-2; 8 bases line up with TRBD2. CDR3 size: 16 residues. Germline V gene data show CDR1 as SEHNR and CDR2 as FQNEAQ (reference sequence). V shed 2 bases and J 3 bases; nucleotides not matched to a gene: 5. Written as DNA, the CDR3 is TGTGCCAGCAGCTTACGAGCGGGAGTGGACACCGGGGAGCTGTTTTTT. It codes for CASSLRAGVDTGELFF. The full variable domain, in which reference TRBV7-9 and TRBJ2-2 provide the parts outside the CDR3, is DTGVSQNPRHKITKRGQNVTFRCDPISEHNRLYWYRQTLGQGPEFLTYFQNEAQLEKSRLLSDRFSAERPKGSFSTLEIQRTEQGDSAMYLCASSLRAGVDTGELFFGEGSRLTVL.

This chain links TRBV19 with TRBJ2-1, with 8 bases fitting TRBD1. The CDR3 is 13 amino acids. Looked up from germline, CDR1 is LNHDA and CDR2 is SQIVND (reference sequence). V was clipped by 7 bases and J by 5 bases; unmatched bases: 4. CDR3 nucleotides: TGTGCCAGTACTCCGGACAGGGACAATGAGCAGTTCTTC. As protein: CASTPDRDNEQFF. Combining the CDR3 with reference TRBV19 and TRBJ2-1 gives the whole variable domain DGGITQSPKYLFRKEGQNVTLSCEQNLNHDAMYWYRQDPGQGLRLIYYSQIVNDFQKGDIAEGYSVSREKKESFPLTVTSAQKNPTAFYLCASTPDRDNEQFFGPGTRLTVL.

The rearrangement links TRBV19 to TRBJ1-2, with D unresolved. CDR3 length: 19 amino acids. The germline V and J ends were trimmed by 7 bases and 0 bases, with 27 bases remaining between them. Germline V gives CDR1 LNHDA, CDR2 SQIVND (reference sequence). The DNA for the CDR3 is TGTGCCAGTACCAAAGAGGAGCCCTCCGTTATCTTAGCTAACTATGGCTACACCTTC. Translation gives CASTKEEPSVILANYGYTF.